This paragraph covers one T cell receptor beta chain sequence. As yet, its antigen is unknown. The CDR3 goes on 3 residues after the read ends, and that part is filled in from the germline J gene. The data stem from a study of Tregs in tolerant kidney transplant recipients. Notes on the study in general: Changing PCR primers prevented nucleotide comparison between some patients' samples.

TCRdb keeps only in-frame clones here, not all; method: immunoSEQ multiplex PCR. The sample has 50,000 or so clones. V was shortened by 0 bases and J by 2 bases, with 13 bases between the two germline ends. The germline CDR1 and CDR2 sequences are KGHSH and LQKENI. The CDR3 runs 16 residues. The rearrangement joins TRBV18 to TRBJ2-5, with D uncertain. Material: CD4+ T cells from blood, obtained before the transplant. This TCR was sampled from a human donor who received a combined kidney and bone marrow transplant. The part of the CDR3 DNA that was read is TGTGCCAGCTCACCACCTTCCCCACACCATCAAGAGACC. It translates to CASSPPSPHHQET. The whole CDR3 protein reads CASSPPSPHHQETQYF.